The clone carrying this TCR beta chain was seen more than once but under ten times. Antigen: not known. Noted treatment: roughly ten-day PBMC culture with coronavirus spike peptide pools or control peptides (ViraFEST assay). After expanding antigen-specific T cells with peptide pools, ViraFEST sequenced their TCRs. PCR-confirmed positives ranged from March to December 2020, preceding US Alpha, Beta and Delta variants. The sample comes from a study of vaccination and CD4 T cells after COVID-19. The wider study: Convalescent donors were composed of six males and four females, of whom two were Hispanic. In culture, cells were exposed to overlapping spike peptides from SARS-CoV-2, HCoV-NL63, HCoV-OC43 and HCoV-229E.

With the Oncomine TCR Beta short-read assay, DNA from cultured CD4+ T cells was sequenced. TCRdb reanalysed the PCR reads using MiXCR and keeps one entry per CDR3 protein. The sample shows around 9,600 distinct CDR3 sequences, less than 55% of them seen only once. The germline V and J ends were trimmed by 5 bases and 6 bases, with 12 bases remaining between them. The CDR3 extends over 13 amino acids. Germline V lookup: CDR1 SGHNT, CDR2 YENEEA. V and J are TRBV11-3 and TRBJ2-3; no reliable D call. The sequence came from a human donor who had recovered from COVID-19. Sequencing was carried out using CD4+ T cells from blood, cultured in vitro. The CDR3 reads CASSTTSKDTQYF. CDR3 nucleotides: TGTGCCAGCAGCACAACCAGCAAGGATACGCAGTATTTT.